This T cell receptor (beta chain) was identified during a study of control samples from healthy donors and cancer patients. V lost 4 bases, J lost 0 bases, and 13 bases lay in between. This CDR3 spans 15 amino acids. Germline V gives CDR1 SGDLS, CDR2 YYNGEE. The protocol was immunoSEQ multiplex PCR, while the TCRdb copy is restricted to in-frame clones and leaves out a portion. Counted here are about 130,000 clones, approximately 90% occurring once; the ten biggest clones make up roughly 8.6%. Sequenced material: blood. V and J are TRBV9 and TRBJ1-1; D possibly corresponds to TRBD1 (5 bases). This clonotype was sampled from a man aged 18 to 30 in good health. The CDR3 loop reads CASSPGRTLNTEAFF. The DNA for the CDR3 is TGTGCCAGCAGCCCAGGGCGGACGCTGAACACTGAAGCTTTCTTT. Full variable domain (remainder filled in from reference TRBV9 and TRBJ1-1): DSGVTQTPKHLITATGQRVTLRCSPRSGDLSVYWYQQSLDQGLQFLIQYYNGEERAKGNILERFSAQQFPDLHSELNLSSLELGDSALYFCASSPGRTLNTEAFFGQGTRLTVV.